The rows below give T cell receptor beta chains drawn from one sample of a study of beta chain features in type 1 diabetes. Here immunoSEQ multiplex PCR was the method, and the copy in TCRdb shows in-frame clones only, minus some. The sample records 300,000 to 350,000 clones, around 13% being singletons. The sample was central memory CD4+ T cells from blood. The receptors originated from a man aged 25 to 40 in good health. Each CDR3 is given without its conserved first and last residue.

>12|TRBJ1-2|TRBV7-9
ASSQGAGHYGYT
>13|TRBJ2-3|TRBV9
ASSVDVGDVDTQY
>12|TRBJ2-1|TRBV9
ASSGLGKAGEQF
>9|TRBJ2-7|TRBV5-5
ARSWRDGQY
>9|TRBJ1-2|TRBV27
ASRSRGLYT
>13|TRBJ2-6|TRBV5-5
ASSLRVSGANVLT
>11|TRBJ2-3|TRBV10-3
AISRDTTDTQY
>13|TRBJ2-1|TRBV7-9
ASSLASGGASEQF
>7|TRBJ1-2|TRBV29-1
SVELGYT
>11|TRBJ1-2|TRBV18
ASRPGRDYGYT
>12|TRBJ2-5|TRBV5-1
ASSLTGDMETQY
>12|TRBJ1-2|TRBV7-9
ASSPRLNWSGYT
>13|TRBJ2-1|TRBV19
ASRIKVGIGNEQF
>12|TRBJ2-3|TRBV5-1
ASSTTSGTDTQY
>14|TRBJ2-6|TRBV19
ASGGQGTSGANVLT
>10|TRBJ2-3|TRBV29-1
SVTGVTDTQY
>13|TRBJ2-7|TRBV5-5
ASSLAGTGDYEQY
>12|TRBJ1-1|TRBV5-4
ASSLARANTEAF
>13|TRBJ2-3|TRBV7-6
ASSLTDGGGDTQY
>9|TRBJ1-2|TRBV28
ATYRSRGYT
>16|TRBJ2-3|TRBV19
ASSPLTPGTSLQDTQY
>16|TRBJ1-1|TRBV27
ASSSRQGTFLGNTEAF
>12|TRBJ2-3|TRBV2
ASRFDRNTDTQY
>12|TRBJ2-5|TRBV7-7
ASSSPAGGETQY
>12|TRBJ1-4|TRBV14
ASSPHRGNEKLF
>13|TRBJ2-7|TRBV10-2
ASSDPSSGSYEQY
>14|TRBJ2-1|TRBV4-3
ASSGTQGGTDNEQF
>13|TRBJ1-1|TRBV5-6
ASSFTGAQNTEAF
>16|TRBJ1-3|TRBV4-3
ASSQKAGLGISGNTIY
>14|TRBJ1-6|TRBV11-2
ASSSQGMRSQSPLH
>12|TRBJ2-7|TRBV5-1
ASSLRTGVNEQY
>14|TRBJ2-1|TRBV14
ASRPPGLAGINEQF